This T cell receptor (beta chain) was identified during a study of human T cells and chemical hapten exposure. Whole-study context: Predominantly women, the patients had alopecia areata, totalis or universalis. Small differences in pooled library volume mainly drove the variation in TCR yields per sample.

Time point specified: patch test 2, 6 weeks after DPC sensitization. Treatment meaning: therapeutic diphenylcyclopropenone sensitization with weekly scalp DPC. The starting material, unfractionated whole blood, was used for total RNA extraction. V was shortened by 0 bases and J by 2 bases, with 17 bases between the two germline ends. The germline V gene has CDR1 MGHRA and CDR2 YSYEKL. The CDR3 sequence is 19 residues long. Unique molecular identifiers were attached to individual cDNA molecules during library preparation. TCRdb reanalysed the RACE reads using MiXCR and keeps one entry per CDR3 protein. In the table there are about 96,000 distinct CDR3 sequences, 9.3% of which are singletons.

The sequences come from whole blood, collected in connection with sensitization to the hapten diphenylcyclopropenone (DPC). V usage is TRBV4-1 and J usage is TRBJ2-6, with a possible D match to TRBD1 (6 bases). This receptor was obtained from a woman aged 35 to 49 with alopecia areata. Some clones in this sample may be carry-over from other donors' samples. The CDR3 is CASSQDRGSGATGANVLTF. CDR3 DNA: TGCGCCAGCAGCCAAGATCGGGGATCAGGGGCTACTGGGGCCAACGTCCTGACTTTC.